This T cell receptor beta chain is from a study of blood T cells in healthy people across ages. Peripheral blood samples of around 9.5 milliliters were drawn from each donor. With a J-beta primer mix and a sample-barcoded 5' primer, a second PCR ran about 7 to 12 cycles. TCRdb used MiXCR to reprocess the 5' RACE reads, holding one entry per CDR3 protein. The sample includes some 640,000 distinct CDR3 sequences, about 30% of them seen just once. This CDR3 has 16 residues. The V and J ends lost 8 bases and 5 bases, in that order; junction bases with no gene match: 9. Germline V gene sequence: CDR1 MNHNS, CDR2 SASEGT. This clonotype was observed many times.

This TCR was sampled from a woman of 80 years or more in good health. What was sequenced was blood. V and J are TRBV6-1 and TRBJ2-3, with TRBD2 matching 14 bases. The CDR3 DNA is TGTGCCAGCGAACGTGGGACTAGCGGGGGAGTAGATACGCAGTATTTT. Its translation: CASERGTSGGVDTQYF.